Below, 15 T cell receptor beta chains from the same sample are listed, as sequenced in a study of cytomegalovirus exposure and HLA in healthy donors. PCR primers comprised 60 Vbeta and 13 Jbeta primers. Data came from immunoSEQ multiplex PCR; TCRdb stores just in-frame clones and leaves some out. This repertoire shows about 150,000 clones, nearly 80% found once; its top ten account for 14%. Material: PBMCs. Receptors were obtained from a woman between 35 and 50 years old in good health and CMV-seronegative.

This clone was observed a single time. J is TRBJ2-7 and V is TRBV21-1; the table's D gene call, TRBD1, was not cross checked with the DNA. TRBV21-1 is described as a pseudogene. The CDR3 is 15 residues long. The CDR3 reads CASSIEGTGSHEQYF. In DNA, the CDR3 is TGTGCCAGCAGCATTGAAGGGACAGGGAGTCACGAGCAGTACTTC.

V usage is TRBV6-1 and J usage is TRBJ1-6, with 7 bases identical to TRBD1. V lost 3 bases to trimming and J lost 9 bases; unmatched junction nucleotides: 14. From germline, CDR1 is MNHNS and CDR2 SASEGT. The CDR3 totals 17 residues. In DNA, the CDR3 is TGTGCCAGCAGTGAGATAAGACAGACAGGGCCCACTTCACCCCTCCACTTT. This translates into CASSEIRQTGPTSPLHF.

The V and J genes are TRBV7-8 and TRBJ2-4, with 7 bases identical to TRBD2. The CDR3 runs 21 residues. CDR1 SGHVS and CDR2 FQNEAQ come from the germline V gene. The V and J ends lost 0 bases and 0 bases, in that order; junction bases with no gene match: 17. The CDR3 sequence is CASSLARAGEWNRVAKNIQYF. As DNA, the CDR3 is TGTGCCAGCAGCTTAGCGCGGGCGGGGGAGTGGAATCGGGTAGCCAAAAACATTCAGTACTTC.

V usage is TRBV27 and J usage is TRBJ2-7; TRBD1 matches 7 bases. The CDR3 is 16 residues long. Germline CDR1 MNHEY, CDR2 SMNVEV (reference sequence). V was pared by 6 bases and J by 2 bases, with 13 bases of the junction left unmatched. The CDR3, as DNA: TGTGCCAGCAGGCCGAGACCGGGACAGCGAACCTACGAGCAGTACTTC. This sequence encodes CASRPRPGQRTYEQYF.

This chain joins TRBV19 and TRBJ1-1; possibly TRBD1 for D (5 bases). V was shortened by 8 bases and J by 3 bases, with 16 bases between the two germline ends. CDR1 and CDR2 (germline): LNHDA, SQIVND (reference sequence). This CDR3 has 14 amino acids. CDR3 DNA: TGTGCCAGTGGCAACGGACGGGGGGACACTGAAGCTTTCTTT. Encoded protein: CASGNGRGDTEAFF.

This chain connects TRBV4-2 to TRBJ2-2; 13 nucleotides agree with TRBD2. Germline assignment: CDR1 LGHNA and CDR2 YNFKEQ. Trimming at V came to 4 bases and at J to 7 bases, leaving 9 bases not matched to a gene. This CDR3 region has 17 residues. The CDR3 reads CASSRITSGRGIGELFF. As DNA, the CDR3 is TGTGCCAGCAGCCGAATTACTAGCGGGAGGGGTATCGGGGAGCTGTTTTTT.

J is TRBJ2-2 and V is TRBV4-3; TRBD2 aligns across 10 bases. V shed 0 bases and J 1 base; nucleotides not matched to a gene: 8. The CDR3 is made up of 19 amino acids. Germline CDR1 reads LGHNA; CDR2 reads YSLEER. As DNA, the CDR3 is TGCGCCAGCAGCCAAGAGGCCCGGCGGACTAGCGGGAACACCGGGGAGCTGTTTTTT. Its translation is CASSQEARRTSGNTGELFF.

This chain joins TRBV10-2 and TRBJ1-3; TRBD1 matches at 9 bases. The germline CDR1 and CDR2 sequences are WSHSY and SAAADI. CDR3 length: 15 residues. J gave up 2 bases and V 6 bases, and 5 bases lay outside the gene matches. The CDR3 is CASSGTGTPGNTIYF. The CDR3 nucleotides are TGCGCCAGCAGCGGGACAGGGACCCCTGGAAACACCATATATTTT.

The rearrangement uses TRBV4-2 and TRBJ1-4; maybe TRBD1 (5 bases). V shed 5 bases and J shed 6 bases, with 16 bases lying between them. Per the germline V gene, CDR1 is LGHNA and CDR2 is YNFKEQ. The CDR3 is 15 amino acids. In DNA form, the CDR3 reads TGTGCCAGCAGCTTGCTTGCAGGGAATTATGAAAAACTGTTTTTT. Protein product: CASSLLAGNYEKLFF.

The chain links TRBV28 to TRBJ2-1; 11 bases map to TRBD2. V trimming: 6 bases; J trimming: 3 bases; junction bases outside the gene matches: 4. CDR1 and CDR2 (germline): MDHEN, SYDVKM. The CDR3 is made up of 15 amino acids. CDR3 nucleotides: TGTGCCAGCAGCTTAGCGGGGGGGGTCTACAATGAGCAGTTCTTC. Protein product: CASSLAGGVYNEQFF.

The V and J genes are TRBV29-1 and TRBJ1-1, with a tentative D call TRBD1 (5 bases). Germline CDR1 and CDR2: SQVTM and ANQGSEA. Trimming removed 0 bases at V and 4 bases at J, with 9 bases between. The CDR3 contains 13 residues. CDR3 amino acids: CSVEEGASTEAFF. The CDR3 DNA follows: TGCAGCGTTGAAGAAGGGGCTTCCACTGAAGCTTTCTTT.

The rearrangement uses TRBV2 and TRBJ2-7, with TRBD2 as a possible D gene (5 bases). The V end lost 7 bases, the J end lost 3 bases, and 19 bases lay between the germline ends. Per the germline V gene, CDR1 is SNHLY and CDR2 is FYNNEI. CDR3 length equals 15 residues. The CDR3 nucleotides read TGTGCCAGCATGGGAACTAGGCCCAGTGGCTACGAGCAGTACTTC. Encoded protein: CASMGTRPSGYEQYF.

The genes are TRBV21-1 and TRBJ2-7; TRBD1 is the table's D call and was not checked against the DNA. TRBV21-1 is reported as a pseudogene. CDR3 length equals 13 residues. The CDR3 loop is CASSNLRPYEQYF. CDR3 coding DNA: TGTGCCAGCAGCAACCTCAGGCCCTACGAGCAGTACTTC.

The chain joins TRBV11-3 to TRBJ2-7; D is undetermined. The CDR3 loop spans 15 amino acids. Between the trimmed V and J ends, which lost 1 base and 4 bases, there was a span of 14 bases. Per the germline V gene, CDR1 is SGHNT and CDR2 is YENEEA. The DNA of the CDR3 is TGTGCCAGCAGCTTAGTCCTGGCCAGCAGGTACGAGCAGTACTTC. Translation gives CASSLVLASRYEQYF.

About this clone itself: At one of its ends the junction is not consistent with the germline gene, which may arise from a read error. The chain combines TRBV7-9 with TRBJ2-2; no firm D call. Germline CDR1 reads SEHNR; CDR2 reads FQNEAQ (reference sequence). The CDR3 has 16 amino acids. The CDR3 nucleotides are TGTTCCAGCAGCCACATACGCCCTCCCATTGTCGGGGAGCTGTTTTTT. Its protein is CSSSHIRPPIVGELFF.